This T cell receptor (beta chain) stems from a study of T cells in Graves' hyperthyroidism and ophthalmopathy (dated by TCRdb to between 2017 and 2020). Context from the whole study: A discovery cohort of around 100 patients, 43 with Graves' ophthalmopathy and fewer than 65 with stable Graves' hyperthyroidism, was used to find distinguishing TCR V-J signatures. Prospective prediction of ophthalmopathy was tested in an independent validation cohort consisting of some 18 hyperthyroidism patients and 17 patients who later progressed to ophthalmopathy. For training and testing, the approximately 97 patients in the discovery cohort were randomly divided in a 7:3 ratio. The study also compared thyroid tissue and blood T-cell repertoires from about 6 Graves' hyperthyroidism patients. Once sampling was done, hyperthyroidism patients were given methimazole at a starting dose of 30 mg daily, whereas ophthalmopathy patients were given high-dose intravenous methylprednisolone. TCR Vbeta CDR3 sequencing of 120 to 150 peripheral blood samples (43 ophthalmopathy, 75 to 80 hyperthyroidism and roughly 17 progressor patients) is reported in the paper. What the authors observed across the whole study: Sample size was not statistically predetermined, and blinding of investigators to group allocation was not performed. Most expanded thyroid clonotypes (frequency above 0.001) were also found in blood, which suggests that blood repertoires may mirror thyroid immune responses. In validation, progression to ophthalmopathy was predicted by the model with around 70% sensitivity and nearly 75% specificity, a median of approximately 6.5 months before onset. A 13 V-J signature model separated ophthalmopathy from stable hyperthyroidism, with roughly 88% sensitivity and about 81% specificity in cross-validation and 80%/75% in testing.

This clonotype showed up many times. The antigen this receptor binds is unknown. No much larger clone exists at a distance of one base, and base qualities are not known. A patient counted as having stable Graves' hyperthyroidism if no progression to ophthalmopathy occurred over 18 months of follow-up. The hyperthyroidism patients were between 18 and 65 years old and newly diagnosed, with a disease duration of less than 2 months. The study excluded patients with uncontrolled infections, other autoimmune diseases, pregnancy or lactation. Diagnoses were established on the basis of clinical symptoms, serum thyroxine and TRAb, thyroid ultrasound, and orbital computed tomography. Total RNA was extracted using Trizol reagent, and RNA quality was assessed on an Agilent 2100 Bioanalyzer. Based on the germline V gene (reference sequence), the CDR1 and CDR2 sequences are LNHDA and SQIVND. The CDR3 holds 14 amino acids from the cysteine to the phenylalanine. The DNA shown is the 42-base CDR3, in frame from base 1. The V end gives up 4 bases and the J end 2 bases, leaving 4 bases in the junction not matched to a gene.

Amplification of TCR beta CDR3 regions was carried out from RNA transcripts. The TCR CDR3 was subjected to a first round of RT-PCR using the HTBI primer set and the Qiagen OneStep RT-PCR kit. Libraries were constructed in a second round of multiplex PCR, after which size selection and purification were performed. Sequencing of the libraries was done on an Illumina HiSeq2000 using paired-end 100 bp reads. On the authors' methods: SOAPnuke was used to process the raw data, with reads discarded if the reads contained adapters or uncalled bases, had a mean Phred below 15, or lacked an exact constant-primer or identifier match. High-quality paired reads were merged with COPE v1.2.5, and unique nucleotide sequences were defined as clonotypes. MiTCR v1.1 was used to align the clonotypes against IMGT TRBV, TRBD and TRBJ reference segments. Analysis was restricted to V-J combinations with a frequency above 0.0001, which covered approximately 99% of repertoires. The TCS score was defined as F50 (clonal expansion) divided by E x V (chaos), with BLOSUM62-based TCRdist calculated between CDR3 peptides within each V-J. Welch's t-statistics and random forest reduced around 510 V-J features to 10 to 15, which were used in a naive Bayes classifier (R e1071). Thyroid-blood repertoire similarity was quantified with the Morisita-Horn index. The public reads were quality trimmed at Q25 with fastp and then assembled into clones with MiXCR by TCRdb, keeping productive beta chains. Rows with one shared CDR3 protein collapse into an entry with the most common genes and DNA. The authors' filters were not applied to this entry. This sample holds fewer than 750,000 distinct CDR3 sequences; roughly 50% were observed only once. Roughly 7.7% of the sample belongs to the ten largest clones.

This TCR was sampled from a woman between 18 and 30 years old with Graves' hyperthyroidism. Recombination joined TRBV19 with TRBJ2-7; 8 central nucleotides agree with TRBD1. Sequenced sample: peripheral blood or thyroid tissue (not recorded which). CDR3 protein: CASSTTTGAYEQYF. The nucleotides read TGTGCCAGTAGTACGACGACAGGGGCCTACGAGCAGTACTTC.